The entry below describes one T cell receptor beta chain. Living in 24 US areas, the participants were between about 18 and 100 years of age. Using immunoSEQ multiplex PCR, the repertoire was profiled, and TCRdb retains in-frame clones only, with some absent. Seen here are fewer than 300,000 clones, about nine tenths observed once, and the top ten hold 1% to 1.3%. This specimen comes from a study of blood T cell repertoires in COVID-19. Study in general: Some COVID-19 samples were acute and others convalescent; all came from the United States, Italy and Spain. PBMCs, B-cell-depleted T cells, or T cells provided the cDNA or gDNA that made up the material.

The receptor comes from a woman younger than 45 who had recovered from COVID-19. Sequencing was performed on PBMCs or T cells enriched from blood (not recorded which).

This CDR3 reads CASSFQTSSYNEQFF. CDR3 sequence (DNA): TGTGCCAGCAGCTTTCAAACAAGCTCCTACAATGAGCAGTTCTTC. V is TRBV11-2 and J is TRBJ2-1; no clear D. The CDR3 totals 15 residues. V shed 3 bases and J shed 0 bases, with 9 bases lying between them. In germline, CDR1 is SGHAT, CDR2 FQNNGV.